The 17 T cell receptor beta chains below were found in one sample sequenced in a study of blood T cell repertoires in COVID-19. Only in-frame clones appear in the TCRdb table, and some are missing; sequencing was by immunoSEQ multiplex PCR. This table has 150,000 to 180,000 clones, approximately 85% appearing once. Input material: peripheral blood. The receptors here all came from a man between 60 and 75 years old with COVID-19, enrolled during active disease.

The chain carries TRBV27 and TRBJ1-1; 9 bases match TRBD1. The CDR3 contains 14 residues. Germline CDR1 and CDR2: MNHEY and SMNVEV (reference sequence). J gave up 9 bases and V 6 bases, and 11 bases lay outside the gene matches. In DNA, the CDR3 is TGTGCCAGCAGCCCGGGACAGGGAAGGGGACAAGCTTTCTTT. Its protein is CASSPGQGRGQAFF.

The gene calls are TRBV9 and TRBJ2-1, with D maybe TRBD2 (6 bases). The CDR3 is 14 residues long. With 4 bases removed from V and 8 bases from J, the gap between germline ends came to 16 bases. The germline gives CDR1 SGDLS, CDR2 YYNGEE. This chain's CDR3 is CASSIGGIKDEQFF. CDR3 nucleotide sequence: TGTGCCAGCAGCATTGGGGGGATCAAAGATGAGCAGTTCTTC.

The rearrangement links TRBV2 to TRBJ2-7; 9 nucleotides align to TRBD2. CDR3 length: 14 residues. Trimming took 10 bases from V and 6 from J; bases not matched to a gene: 13. Germline CDR1 reads SNHLY; CDR2 reads FYNNEI. CDR3 bases: TGTGCCACCCACAGAGGCGGGGGGGCCTCCGAGCAGTACTTC. This sequence encodes CATHRGGGASEQYF. Full variable domain (remainder filled in from reference TRBV2 and TRBJ2-7): EPEVTQTPSHQVTQMGQEVILRCVPISNHLYFYWYRQILGQKVEFLVSFYNNEISEKSEIFDDQFSVERPDGSNFTLKIRSTKLEDSAMYFCATHRGGGASEQYFGPGTRLTVT.

The chain carries TRBV7-2 and TRBJ1-1; possibly TRBD1 for D (5 bases). Trimming left V 2 bases short and J 3 bases short, with 10 bases between. In germline, CDR1 is SGHTA, CDR2 FQGNSA. The CDR3 has 14 residues. In DNA, the CDR3 is TGTGCCAGCAGCTTAAAGGCCAGGGACACTGAAGCTTTCTTT. Amino acid sequence: CASSLKARDTEAFF.

The chain links TRBV14 to TRBJ2-7; D possibly corresponds to TRBD2 (5 bases). Germline V CDR1 and CDR2: SGHDN, FVKESK. The CDR3 has 13 amino acids. Deletions cut 5 bases from V and 6 bases from J, with 14 bases between. Written as DNA, the CDR3 is TGTGCCAGCAGCTCTACTAGTCCGGGCGAGCAGTACTTC. Translation gives CASSSTSPGEQYF. Full variable domain (remainder filled in from reference TRBV14 and TRBJ2-7): EAGVTQFPSHSVIEKGQTVTLRCDPISGHDNLYWYRRVMGKEIKFLLHFVKESKQDESGMPNNRFLAERTGGTYSTLKVQPAELEDSGVYFCASSSTSPGEQYFGPGTRLTVT.

V is TRBV5-1 and J is TRBJ1-1; D call uncertain. The CDR3 is 13 amino acids. Germline-derived CDR1 and CDR2 are SGHRS and YFSETQ. V was trimmed by 4 bases and J by 6 bases, leaving 13 bases between them. As DNA, the CDR3 is TGCGCCAGCAGCCAGGCTGAGTCGGCTGAAGCTTTCTTT. It specifies CASSQAESAEAFF.

This clone was seen many times. The CDR3 nucleotides read TGTGCCAGCAGGGGCTGGGACTATGGCTACACCTTC. Protein sequence: CASRGWDYGYTF. V gene TRBV6-5 combines with J gene TRBJ1-2; no reliable D call. Germline values: CDR1 MNHEY, CDR2 SVGAGI. Trimming took off 6 bases at V and 3 bases at J, with 8 bases between the two ends. The CDR3 totals 12 residues.

The chain joins TRBV14 to TRBJ1-2; the D is unclear. The V gene lost 1 base and the J gene lost 2 bases, with 11 bases spanning the gap. Germline V gene data show CDR1 as SGHDN and CDR2 as FVKESK. This CDR3 contains 15 residues. The CDR3 here is CASSQAPTNNYGYTF. The CDR3 DNA reads as TGTGCCAGCAGCCAAGCCCCGACAAACAACTATGGCTACACCTTC.

The table lists this clone with a count of one. The rearrangement joins TRBV7-2 to TRBJ1-5; tentative D call: TRBD1 (6 bases). This CDR3 comprises 16 residues. Germline V gene sequence: CDR1 SGHTA, CDR2 FQGNSA. The V end was cut by 5 bases, the J end by 2 bases, with 16 bases between. CDR3 nucleotide sequence: TGTGCCAGCAGCGCCCGGGCGGGGGCGGGCAATCAGCCCCAGCATTTT. It translates to CASSARAGAGNQPQHF.

The V call is TRBV25-1, the J call TRBJ2-7, with D perhaps matching TRBD1 (6 bases). This CDR3 spans 12 amino acids. V shed 4 bases and J shed 3 bases, with 7 bases lying between them. Germline assignment: CDR1 MGHDK and CDR2 SYGVNS. The CDR3 sequence: CASSGDIYEQYF. In DNA form, the CDR3 reads TGTGCCAGCAGTGGGGACATCTACGAGCAGTACTTC.

The genes are TRBV19 and TRBJ2-5; D perhaps matches TRBD1 (8 bases). Trimming removed 5 bases from V and 3 bases from J, with 16 bases in between. Germline values: CDR1 LNHDA, CDR2 SQIVND (reference sequence). The CDR3 loop spans 15 amino acids. CDR3 DNA sequence: TGTGCCAGTAGTGTGGGACAGGCGGGGGAAGAGACCCAGTACTTC. It codes for CASSVGQAGEETQYF. The full variable domain, with the rest looked up from reference TRBV19 and TRBJ2-5, is DGGITQSPKYLFRKEGQNVTLSCEQNLNHDAMYWYRQDPGQGLRLIYYSQIVNDFQKGDIAEGYSVSREKKESFPLTVTSAQKNPTAFYLCASSVGQAGEETQYFGPGTRLLVL.

This chain joins TRBV18 and TRBJ1-4, with D tentatively TRBD1 (6 bases). The V end lost 2 bases, the J end lost 7 bases, and 17 bases lay between the germline ends. This CDR3 has 16 amino acids. Germline assignment: CDR1 KGHSH and CDR2 LQKENI. CDR3 DNA: TGTGCCAGCTCACCATCAGCTTGGGGGCTGGTTGAAAAACTGTTTTTT. Its protein is CASSPSAWGLVEKLFF.

The genes are TRBV6-1 and TRBJ1-6; 10 positions match TRBD1. Unmatched junction bases numbered 2, after V lost 1 base and J lost 8 bases. The CDR3 has 15 residues. Germline V CDR1 and CDR2: MNHNS, SASEGT. CDR3 bases: TGTGCCAGCAGTGAAGGGGGACAGGGGCATTCACCCCTCCACTTT. It is translated as CASSEGGQGHSPLHF.

This clone was detected once. The rearrangement uses TRBV19 and TRBJ1-2, with a possible D match to TRBD1 (6 bases). The length of the CDR3 is 16 residues. Trimming shortened V by 6 bases and J by 0 bases, and 17 bases separated the two germline ends. In germline, CDR1 is LNHDA, CDR2 SQIVND (reference sequence). CDR3 in amino acids: CASRRGSRQANYGYTF. As DNA, the CDR3 is TGTGCCAGTAGGAGGGGGAGCAGGCAAGCTAACTATGGCTACACCTTC.

This rearrangement joins TRBV15 to TRBJ2-7; 12 nucleotides align to TRBD2. The CDR3 consists of 16 residues. The V gene's germline CDR1 is LNHNV and CDR2 YYDKDF (reference sequence). Trimming cost V 2 bases and J 4 bases; bases outside gene matches: 6. CDR3 DNA: TGTGCCACCAGCAGACCTGGGACTAGCGGGCTGTACGAGCAGTACTTC. It encodes CATSRPGTSGLYEQYF.

The chain is built from TRBV28 and TRBJ1-1, with D perhaps matching TRBD1 (5 bases). The CDR3 is 12 amino acids. The V gene's germline CDR1 is MDHEN and CDR2 SYDVKM. The ends were cut back, 5 bases at V and 5 bases at J, with 9 bases in the middle. The chain's CDR3 is CASSIRVTEAFF. CDR3 sequence (DNA): TGTGCCAGCAGTATCAGGGTTACTGAAGCTTTCTTT.

The CDR3 loop reads CASSPSTTDTQYF. The CDR3 DNA reads TGTGCCAGCAGCCCAAGCACCACAGATACGCAGTATTTT. The rearrangement links TRBV7-8 to TRBJ2-3; D is unresolved. Germline V CDR1 and CDR2: SGHVS, FQNEAQ. V gave up 5 bases and J gave up 2 bases, with 8 bases separating them. The CDR3 totals 13 residues.